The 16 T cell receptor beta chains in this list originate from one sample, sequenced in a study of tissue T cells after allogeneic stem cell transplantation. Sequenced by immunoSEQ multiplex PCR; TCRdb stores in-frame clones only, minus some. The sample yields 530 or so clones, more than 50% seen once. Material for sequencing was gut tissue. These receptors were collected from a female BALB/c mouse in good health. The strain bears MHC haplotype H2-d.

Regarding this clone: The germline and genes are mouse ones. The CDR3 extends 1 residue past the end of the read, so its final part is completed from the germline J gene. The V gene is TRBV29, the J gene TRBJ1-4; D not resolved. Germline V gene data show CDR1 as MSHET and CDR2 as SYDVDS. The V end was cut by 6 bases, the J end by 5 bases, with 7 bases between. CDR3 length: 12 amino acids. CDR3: CASSHQNERLFF. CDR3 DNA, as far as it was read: TGTGCTAGCAGCCATCAAAACGAAAGATTATTT.

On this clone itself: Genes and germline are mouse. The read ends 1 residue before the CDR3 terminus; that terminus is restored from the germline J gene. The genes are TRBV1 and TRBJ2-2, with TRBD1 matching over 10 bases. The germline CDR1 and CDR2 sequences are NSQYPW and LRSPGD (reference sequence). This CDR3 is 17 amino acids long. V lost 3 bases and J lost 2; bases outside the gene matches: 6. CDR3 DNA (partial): TGCACCTGCAGTGCTCCGGGACAGGGGTTGAACACCGGGCAGCTCTAC. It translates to CTCSAPGQGLNTGQLY. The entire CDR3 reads CTCSAPGQGLNTGQLYF.

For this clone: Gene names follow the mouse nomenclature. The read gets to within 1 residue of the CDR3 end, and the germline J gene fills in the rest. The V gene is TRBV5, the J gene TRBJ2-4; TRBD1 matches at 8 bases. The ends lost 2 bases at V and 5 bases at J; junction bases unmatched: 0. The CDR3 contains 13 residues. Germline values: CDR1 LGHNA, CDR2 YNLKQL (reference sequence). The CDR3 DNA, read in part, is TGTGCCAGCAGCCAACAGGGGGCAAACACCTTGTAC. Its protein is CASSQQGANTLY. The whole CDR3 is CASSQQGANTLYF.

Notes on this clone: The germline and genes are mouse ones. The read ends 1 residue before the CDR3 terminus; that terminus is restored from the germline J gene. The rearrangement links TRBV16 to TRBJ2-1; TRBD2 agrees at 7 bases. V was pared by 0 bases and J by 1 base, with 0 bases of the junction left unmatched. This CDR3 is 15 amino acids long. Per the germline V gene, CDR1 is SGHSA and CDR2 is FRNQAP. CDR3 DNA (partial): TGTGCAAGCAGCTTAGACTGGGGGAACTATGCTGAGCAGTTC. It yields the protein CASSLDWGNYAEQF. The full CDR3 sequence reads CASSLDWGNYAEQFF.

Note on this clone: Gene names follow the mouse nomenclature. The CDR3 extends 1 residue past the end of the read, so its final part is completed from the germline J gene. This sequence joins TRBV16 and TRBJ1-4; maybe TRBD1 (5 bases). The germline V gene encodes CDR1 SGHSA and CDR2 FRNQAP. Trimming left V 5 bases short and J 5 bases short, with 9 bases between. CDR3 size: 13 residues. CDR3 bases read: TGTGCAAGCAGCCCCCGACAGAACGAAAGATTATTT. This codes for CASSPRQNERLF. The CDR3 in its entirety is CASSPRQNERLFF.

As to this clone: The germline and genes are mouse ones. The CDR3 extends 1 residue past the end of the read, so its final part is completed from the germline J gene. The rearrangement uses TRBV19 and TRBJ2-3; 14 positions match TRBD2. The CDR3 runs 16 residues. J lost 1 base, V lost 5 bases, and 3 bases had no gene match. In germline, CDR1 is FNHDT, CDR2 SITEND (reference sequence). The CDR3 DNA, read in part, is TGTGCCAGCAGGGGACTGGGGGGGCGCCGTGCAGAAACGCTGTAT. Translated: CASRGLGGRRAETLY. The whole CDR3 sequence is CASRGLGGRRAETLYF.

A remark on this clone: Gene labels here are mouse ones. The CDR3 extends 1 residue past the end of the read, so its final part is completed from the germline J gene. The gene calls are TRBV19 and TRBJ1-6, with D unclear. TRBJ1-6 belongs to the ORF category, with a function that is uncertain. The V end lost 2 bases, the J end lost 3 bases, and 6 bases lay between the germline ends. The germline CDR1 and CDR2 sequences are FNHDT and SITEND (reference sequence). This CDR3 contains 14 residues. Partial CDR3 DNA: TGTGCCAGCAGTATTGCCAACTATAATTCGCCCCTCTAC. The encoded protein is CASSIANYNSPLY. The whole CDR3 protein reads CASSIANYNSPLYF.

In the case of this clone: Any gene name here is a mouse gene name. The sequenced part of the CDR3 DNA is TGTGCCAGCAGTGATGCACCCGACAGGGAGTCCGACTACACC. The encoded protein is CASSDAPDRESDYT. The entire CDR3 reads CASSDAPDRESDYTF. The chain employs TRBV13-3 and TRBJ1-2; 7 bases match TRBD1. With the read ending 1 residue before the CDR3 end, the germline J gene is used to fill in that end. CDR3 length: 15 amino acids. The J segment lost 5 bases and the V segment lost 0 bases, leaving 7 bases of the junction unmatched. Per the germline V gene, CDR1 is NNHDY and CDR2 is SYVADS.

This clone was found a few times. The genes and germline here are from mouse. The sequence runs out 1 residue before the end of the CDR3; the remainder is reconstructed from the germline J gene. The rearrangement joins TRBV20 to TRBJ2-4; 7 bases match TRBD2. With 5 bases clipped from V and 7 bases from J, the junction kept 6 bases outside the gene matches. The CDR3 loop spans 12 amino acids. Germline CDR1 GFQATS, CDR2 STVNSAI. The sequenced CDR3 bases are TGTGGTGCTTACTGGGGCCACGACACCTTGTAC. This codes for CGAYWGHDTLY. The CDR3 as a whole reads CGAYWGHDTLYF.

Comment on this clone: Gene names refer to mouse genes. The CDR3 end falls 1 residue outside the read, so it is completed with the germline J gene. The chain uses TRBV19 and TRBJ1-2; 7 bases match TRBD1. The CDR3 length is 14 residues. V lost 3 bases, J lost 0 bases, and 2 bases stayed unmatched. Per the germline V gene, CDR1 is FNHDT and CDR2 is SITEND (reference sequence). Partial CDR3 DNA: TGTGCCAGCAGTACAGACAGGGCAAACTCCGACTACACC. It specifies CASSTDRANSDYT. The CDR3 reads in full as CASSTDRANSDYTF.

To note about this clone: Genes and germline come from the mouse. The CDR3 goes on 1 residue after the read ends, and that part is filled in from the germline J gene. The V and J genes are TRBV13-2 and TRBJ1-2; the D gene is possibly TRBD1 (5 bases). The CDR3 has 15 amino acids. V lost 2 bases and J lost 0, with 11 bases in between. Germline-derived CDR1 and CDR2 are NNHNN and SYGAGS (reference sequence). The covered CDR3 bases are TGTGCCAGCGGTGACTCAGGACATTCAAACTCCGACTACACC. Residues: CASGDSGHSNSDYT. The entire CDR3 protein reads CASGDSGHSNSDYTF.

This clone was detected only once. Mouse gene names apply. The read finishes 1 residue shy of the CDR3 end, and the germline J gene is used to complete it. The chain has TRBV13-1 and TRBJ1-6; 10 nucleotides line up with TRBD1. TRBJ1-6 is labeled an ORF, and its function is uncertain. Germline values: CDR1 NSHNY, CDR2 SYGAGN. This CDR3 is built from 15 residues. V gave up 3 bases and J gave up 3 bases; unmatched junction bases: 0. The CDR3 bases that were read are TGTGCCAGCAGTGGGACAGGGGGCTATAATTCGCCCCTCTAC. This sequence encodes CASSGTGGYNSPLY. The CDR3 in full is CASSGTGGYNSPLYF.

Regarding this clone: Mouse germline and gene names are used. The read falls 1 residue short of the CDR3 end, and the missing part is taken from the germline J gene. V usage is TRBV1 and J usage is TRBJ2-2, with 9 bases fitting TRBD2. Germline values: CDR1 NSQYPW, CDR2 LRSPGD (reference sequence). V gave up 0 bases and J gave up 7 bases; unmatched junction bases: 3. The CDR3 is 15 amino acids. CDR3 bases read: TGCACCTGCAGTGCAGAACTGGGGGGCAGCGGGCAGCTCTAC. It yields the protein CTCSAELGGSGQLY. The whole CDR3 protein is CTCSAELGGSGQLYF.

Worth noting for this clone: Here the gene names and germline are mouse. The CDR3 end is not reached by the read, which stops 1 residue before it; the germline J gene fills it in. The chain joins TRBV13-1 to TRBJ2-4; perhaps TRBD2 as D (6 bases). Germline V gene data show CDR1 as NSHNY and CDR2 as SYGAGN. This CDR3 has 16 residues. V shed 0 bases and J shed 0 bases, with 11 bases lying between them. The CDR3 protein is CASSDAGGGSQNTLYF. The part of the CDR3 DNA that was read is TGTGCCAGCAGTGATGCTGGCGGGGGGAGTCAAAACACCTTGTAC.

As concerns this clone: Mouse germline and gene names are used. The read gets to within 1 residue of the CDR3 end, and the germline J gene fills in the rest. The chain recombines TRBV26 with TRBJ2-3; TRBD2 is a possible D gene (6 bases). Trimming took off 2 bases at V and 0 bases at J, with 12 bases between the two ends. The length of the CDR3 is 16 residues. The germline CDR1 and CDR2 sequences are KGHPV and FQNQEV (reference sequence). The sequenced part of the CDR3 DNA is TGTGCCAGCAGTCTGAGGTCGGGGACTAGTGCAGAAACGCTGTAT. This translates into CASSLRSGTSAETLY. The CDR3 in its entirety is CASSLRSGTSAETLYF.

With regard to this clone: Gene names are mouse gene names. The CDR3 DNA, read in part, is TGTGCCAGCAGTCATTCTGGAAATACGCTCTAT. Protein sequence: CASSHSGNTLY. The full CDR3 reads CASSHSGNTLYF. J is TRBJ1-3 and V is TRBV13-3; the D is unclear. The CDR3 is cut off 1 residue early in the read; its end comes from the germline J gene. V lost 4 bases, J lost 0 bases, and 2 bases lay in between. There are 12 residues in the CDR3. Germline lookup yields CDR1 NNHDY and CDR2 SYVADS.